This TCR beta chain was identified during a study of blood T cell repertoires in COVID-19. Per the original methods: Amplified reference gene primers provided the basis for estimating nucleated cell counts. Repertoires were generated with immunoSEQ multiplex PCR, while TCRdb's copy carries only in-frame clones and drops some. The V and J calls and the clone size are those of that table, but D and trimming were determined from the DNA. Of about 480,000 clones listed, around 88% are singletons. J gave up 4 bases and V 7 bases, and 9 bases lay outside the gene matches. There are 16 residues in the CDR3. CDR1 is LNHDA and CDR2 is SQIVND in the germline V gene (reference sequence).

This sequence joins TRBV19 and TRBJ2-6; 8 nucleotides match TRBD2. The source is a woman between 45 and 65 years old with COVID-19, enrolled during active disease. Source material: peripheral blood. CDR3 loop: CASTASGGPGANVLTF. DNA for the CDR3: TGTGCCAGTACCGCTTCGGGGGGGCCCGGGGCCAACGTCCTGACTTTC. Full variable domain (outside the CDR3, taken from reference TRBV19 and TRBJ2-6): DGGITQSPKYLFRKEGQNVTLSCEQNLNHDAMYWYRQDPGQGLRLIYYSQIVNDFQKGDIAEGYSVSREKKESFPLTVTSAQKNPTAFYLCASTASGGPGANVLTFGAGSRLTVL.